This entry lists 19 T cell receptor beta chains sequenced from one sample in a study of T cell responses to AZD1222 COVID-19 vaccine (dated by TCRdb to 2020 to 2022). Per the publication, the time point label means: baseline before first vaccination. The library was prepared using the immunoSEQ multiplex PCR assay. Held by TCRdb, this immuneACCESS table contains in-frame sequences only and omits some clones. Under half of the omission traces to an unresolved V gene where checked; the cause of the rest is unknown. Counted in this sample were approximately 110,000 clones; roughly 84% of them appeared once. The ten most abundant clones make up around 6% of the sample. This material consisted of peripheral blood, taken on day 0 of AZD1222 vaccination. These receptors all stem from an adult in good health.

This clone turned up a few times. This chain joins TRBV7-9 and TRBJ2-7, with D perhaps matching TRBD1 (5 bases). With 11 bases removed from V and 0 bases from J, the gap between germline ends came to 11 bases. The CDR3 loop spans 12 amino acids. Germline V gene lookup returns CDR1 SEHNR and CDR2 FQNEAQ (reference sequence). CDR3 sequence reads: CASTASSYEQYF. Written as DNA, the CDR3 is TGTGCCTCGACAGCCAGCTCCTACGAGCAGTACTTC.

This clone was seen more than once but under ten times. The chain links TRBV27 to TRBJ1-1; D remains unclear. Between the trimmed V and J ends, which lost 5 bases and 7 bases, there was a span of 14 bases. CDR3 length: 13 amino acids. The germline gives CDR1 MNHEY, CDR2 SMNVEV (reference sequence). The CDR3 coding sequence is TGTGCCAGCAGTAAATACGGAAGGGATGAAGCTTTCTTT. It codes for CASSKYGRDEAFF.

V usage is TRBV19 and J usage is TRBJ1-4; D gene uncertain. There are 13 residues in the CDR3. Germline V gives CDR1 LNHDA, CDR2 SQIVND (reference sequence). The germline V and J ends were trimmed by 6 bases and 7 bases, with 12 bases remaining between them. CDR3 coding DNA: TGTGCCAGTAGCCTAGAACCTACTGAAAAACTGTTTTTT. It yields the protein CASSLEPTEKLFF.

The chain couples TRBV5-1 to TRBJ2-7; no firm D call. The CDR3 sequence is 15 residues long. Trimming shortened V by 4 bases and J by 4 bases, and 18 bases separated the two germline ends. The germline V gene has CDR1 SGHRS and CDR2 YFSETQ. The CDR3 is CASSIYEVLSYEQYF. In DNA, the CDR3 is TGCGCCAGCAGCATCTACGAGGTTCTTTCGTACGAGCAGTACTTC.

The J gene is TRBJ2-1, the V gene TRBV7-9; D possibly corresponds to TRBD1 (6 bases). From germline, CDR1 is SEHNR and CDR2 FQNEAQ (reference sequence). The V gene lost 5 bases and the J gene lost 8 bases, with 16 bases spanning the gap. This CDR3 spans 14 amino acids. The chain's CDR3 is CASSLLQGGDEQFF. The CDR3 coding sequence is TGTGCCAGCAGCCTACTACAGGGTGGCGATGAGCAGTTCTTC.

The rearrangement links TRBV4-2 to TRBJ1-5; D is possibly TRBD1 (5 bases). This CDR3 is 15 amino acids long. Germline V lookup: CDR1 LGHNA, CDR2 YNFKEQ. V was pared by 2 bases and J by 5 bases, with 13 bases between. This CDR3 reads CASSQYMGGDQPQHF. Written as DNA, the CDR3 is TGTGCCAGCAGCCAATACATGGGAGGGGATCAGCCCCAGCATTTT.

The chain uses TRBV3-1 (or the pseudogene TRBV3-2) and TRBJ1-5; a possible D gene is TRBD1 (5 bases). The germline V and J ends were trimmed by 3 bases and 2 bases, with 11 bases remaining between them. Germline CDR1 reads LGHDT; CDR2 reads YNNKEL (reference sequence). The length of the CDR3 is 15 residues. CDR3 residues: CASSHTAGGNQPQHF. CDR3 DNA: TGTGCCAGCAGCCATACCGCGGGGGGCAATCAGCCCCAGCATTTT.

This chain joins TRBV28 and TRBJ2-5, with TRBD2 matching over 10 bases. The CDR3 totals 15 residues. With V trimmed by 6 bases and J by 4 bases, 8 bases remained unmatched. The germline gives CDR1 MDHEN, CDR2 SYDVKM. CDR3 DNA: TGTGCCAGCAGAACCTCTAGCGGGGGTGGAGAGACCCAGTACTTC. This sequence encodes CASRTSSGGGETQYF.

The chain uses TRBV28 and TRBJ1-1; possibly TRBD1 for D (6 bases). CDR1 is MDHEN, CDR2 SYDVKM, per germline. V gave up 5 bases and J gave up 4 bases, with 14 bases separating them. The CDR3 has 14 amino acids. The CDR3 region has the DNA TGTGCCAGCAGTGCGGGACAATGGAGCACTGAAGCTTTCTTT. Translating gives CASSAGQWSTEAFF.

The V and J genes are TRBV5-6 and TRBJ1-2; possibly TRBD1 for D (5 bases). The CDR3 runs to 13 residues. The germline V and J ends were trimmed by 0 bases and 10 bases, with 13 bases remaining between them. The germline V gene has CDR1 SGHDT and CDR2 YYEEEE. CDR3 amino acids: CASSLAGTDSYTF. As DNA, the CDR3 is TGTGCCAGCAGCTTGGCCGGGACCGACTCCTACACCTTC.

The V gene is TRBV7-2, the J gene TRBJ1-5; D unresolved. Trimming left V 1 base short and J 1 base short, with 8 bases between. The CDR3 consists of 15 residues. Germline CDR1 is SGHTA and CDR2 is FQGNSA. This CDR3 is CASSLGGLSNQPQHF. In nucleotides, the CDR3 is TGTGCCAGCAGCTTAGGGGGTTTGAGCAATCAGCCCCAGCATTTT.

The gene calls are TRBV7-8 and TRBJ1-5, with D possibly TRBD1 on 6 matching bases. The germline CDR1 and CDR2 sequences are SGHVS and FQNEAQ. Trimming removed 3 bases from V and 0 bases from J, with 9 bases in between. CDR3 length equals 15 residues. The DNA of the CDR3 is TGTGCCAGCAGCTTCCAGGGGAATAGCAATCAGCCCCAGCATTTT. Translated, it gives CASSFQGNSNQPQHF.

The rearrangement uses TRBV24-1 and TRBJ2-1, with no clear D. CDR1 and CDR2 (germline): KGHDR, SFDVKD. The V end was cut by 2 bases, the J end by 5 bases, with 12 bases between. The CDR3 runs 15 residues. For the CDR3, the DNA is TGTGCCACCAGTGATTCCGGCAGAGTCGACAATGAGCAGTTCTTC. Translation: CATSDSGRVDNEQFF.

A remark on this clone: The germline gene is not matched at one end of the junction; a read error may be the cause. The V and J genes are TRBV6-6 and TRBJ1-3; unclear D gene. The germline V gene has CDR1 MNHNY and CDR2 SVGAGI (reference sequence). This CDR3 has 12 amino acids. The CDR3 region has the DNA TGTGCCAGCAGCGGTGATGGAAGCACCATATATTTT. Its protein product is CASSGDGSTIYF.

This clone has a handful of counts. V and J are TRBV27 and TRBJ2-7; TRBD1 matches 7 bases. Germline V gene lookup returns CDR1 MNHEY and CDR2 SMNVEV (reference sequence). This CDR3 contains 15 residues. The J segment lost 2 bases and the V segment lost 3 bases, leaving 7 bases of the junction unmatched. Here the CDR3 DNA reads TGTGCCAGCAGTTTGTCGACAGGGTCTCCCTACGAGCAGTACTTC. It specifies CASSLSTGSPYEQYF.

The chain has TRBV6-5 and TRBJ1-2, with D unresolved. The length of the CDR3 is 13 residues. V was shortened by 7 bases and J by 1 base, with 10 bases between the two germline ends. The V gene's germline CDR1 is MNHEY and CDR2 SVGAGI. The CDR3 loop is CASNVQVNYGYTF. DNA of the CDR3: TGTGCCAGCAACGTCCAGGTTAACTATGGCTACACCTTC.

V is TRBV25-1 and J is TRBJ2-1, with 7 bases identical to TRBD2. The trim removed 8 bases at V and 7 bases at J, leaving 8 bases unmatched. The CDR3 sequence is 13 residues long. The germline gives CDR1 MGHDK, CDR2 SYGVNS. The chain's CDR3 is CASSAGEPNEQFF. DNA for the CDR3: TGTGCCAGCTCGGCGGGGGAGCCGAATGAGCAGTTCTTC.

The chain carries TRBV24-1 and TRBJ1-2; 8 positions match TRBD1. Germline V lookup: CDR1 KGHDR, CDR2 SFDVKD. This CDR3 is built from 14 residues. Losses at the gene ends were 2 bases for V and 9 bases for J; bases not matched to a gene: 7. The CDR3 protein is CATSDSFGQGSYTF. The CDR3 bases are TGTGCCACCAGTGATTCGTTCGGACAGGGTAGCTACACCTTC.

This chain joins TRBV9 and TRBJ2-1, with 7 bases identical to TRBD2. The CDR3 is 16 residues long. V lost 0 bases and J lost 5; bases outside the gene matches: 8. Germline loops: CDR1 SGDLS, CDR2 YYNGEE. CDR3 DNA: TGTGCCAGCAGCGTAGGGTATCATCGGGGGGACAATGAGCAGTTCTTC. This gives the protein CASSVGYHRGDNEQFF.